These T cell receptor beta chains were read from a single sample in a study of cytomegalovirus exposure and HLA in healthy donors. This table comes from immunoSEQ multiplex PCR, and its TCRdb copy is limited to in-frame clones, with some not included. The repertoire holds around 100,000 clones, with approximately 78% as singletons. Sequencing used PBMCs. The receptors come from a man aged 30-40 years in good health and CMV-seropositive. Both conserved end residues are trimmed from each CDR3. Expanded clones get a size class; other rows say once, few or many, or leave the size out.

J | size | V | CDR3
TRBJ2-3 | NA | TRBV4-2 | ASSGDDQGTDTQY
TRBJ1-2 | NA | TRBV7-2 | ASSLGGQGWNYGYT
TRBJ1-2 | NA | TRBV2 | ASSESGQALYGYT
TRBJ2-5 | NA | TRBV7-8 | ASSSGLVKVTQY
TRBJ2-3 | NA | TRBV11-2 | ASSLVVGGATDTQY
TRBJ1-5 | once | TRBV4-1 | ASSQVPGQGDPQH
TRBJ1-1 | NA | TRBV2 | ASYLTGNTEAF
TRBJ2-4 | NA | TRBV6-5 | ASRAAGAVQY
TRBJ2-7 | NA | TRBV6-1 | ASSEEIAAHSYEQY
TRBJ2-7 | NA | TRBV13 | ASSLGLTGTGYEQY
TRBJ1-5 | NA | TRBV29-1 | SVREPNQPQH
TRBJ2-7 | NA | TRBV27 | ASSRNRDGAYEQY
TRBJ1-2 | NA | TRBV27 | ASATGFHGYT
TRBJ2-3 | NA | TRBV19 | ASSIVLGSSGVTDTQY
TRBJ1-1 | NA | TRBV5-1 | ASSPGRETEAF
TRBJ1-5 | NA | TRBV7-8 | ASSSQGDQPQH
TRBJ1-1 | NA | TRBV14 | ASSQVAGGTEAF
TRBJ2-1 | few | TRBV10-3 | AISETGTAEQF
TRBJ1-6 | NA | TRBV5-1 | ASSQGLPYNSPLH
TRBJ1-2 | NA | TRBV5-1 | ASREGGAVYGYT